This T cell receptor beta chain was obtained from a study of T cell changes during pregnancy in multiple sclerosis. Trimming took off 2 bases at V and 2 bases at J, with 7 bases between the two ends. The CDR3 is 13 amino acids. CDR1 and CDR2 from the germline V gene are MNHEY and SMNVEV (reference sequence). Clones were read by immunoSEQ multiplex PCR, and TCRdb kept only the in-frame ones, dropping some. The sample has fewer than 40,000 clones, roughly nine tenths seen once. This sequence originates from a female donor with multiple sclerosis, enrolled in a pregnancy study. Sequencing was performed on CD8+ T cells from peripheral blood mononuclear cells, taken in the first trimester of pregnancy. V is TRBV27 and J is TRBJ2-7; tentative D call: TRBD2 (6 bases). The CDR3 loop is CASSLGRTYEQYF. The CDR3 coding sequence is TGTGCCAGCAGTTTAGGGAGGACCTACGAGCAGTACTTC.